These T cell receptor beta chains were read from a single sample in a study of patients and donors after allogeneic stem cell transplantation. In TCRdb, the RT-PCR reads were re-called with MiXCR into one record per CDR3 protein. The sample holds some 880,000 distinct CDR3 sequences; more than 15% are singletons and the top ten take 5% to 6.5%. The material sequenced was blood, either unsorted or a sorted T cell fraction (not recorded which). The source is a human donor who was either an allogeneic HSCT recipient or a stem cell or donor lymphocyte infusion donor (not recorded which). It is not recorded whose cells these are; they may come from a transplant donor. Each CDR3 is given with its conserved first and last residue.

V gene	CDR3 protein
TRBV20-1	CSANYRGGFNSPLHF
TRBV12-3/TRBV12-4	CASSLGLAGSRGYTQYF
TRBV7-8	CASSLRRLNEKLFF
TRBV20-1	CSAPGGAGGLYSNQPQHF
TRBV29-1	CSVVTPLHTEAFF
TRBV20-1	CSASRVADYPYGYTF
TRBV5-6	CASSLRDIIAKNIQYF
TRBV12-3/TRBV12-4	CASSYRDFRGYTF
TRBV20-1	CSARDPPSGSADTQYF
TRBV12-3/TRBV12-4	CASSLPTGTGGYNEQFF
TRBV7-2	CASSFRDNYEQYF
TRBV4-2	CASSQEGTSGGAVDTQYF
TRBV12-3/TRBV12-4	CASSPGTGLGWNSPLHF
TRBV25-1	CASYGQGRVGANVLTF
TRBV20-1	CSARGSPGGYGYTF
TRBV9	CASRAGQGGNGYTF
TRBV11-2	CASSLSLASGSNPYEQYF
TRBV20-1	CSARDQRGTGELFF
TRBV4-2	CASSQEGTSGVTDTQYF
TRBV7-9	CASSSSKTGPGANVLTF
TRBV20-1	CSAIPVEGARSGELFF
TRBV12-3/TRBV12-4	CASSWVGRRYEQFF
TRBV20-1	CSASQGSISGANVLTF
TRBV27	CASSLGAAGGGNEQFF
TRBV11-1	CASSSPPGTGVQSTEAFF
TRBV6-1	CASTDRGLTNTGELFF
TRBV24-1	CATRRDRNTEAFF
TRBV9	CASSVGQGSYNSPLHF
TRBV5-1	CASSLFAESEAFF
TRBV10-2	CASSDLGGPGYTF